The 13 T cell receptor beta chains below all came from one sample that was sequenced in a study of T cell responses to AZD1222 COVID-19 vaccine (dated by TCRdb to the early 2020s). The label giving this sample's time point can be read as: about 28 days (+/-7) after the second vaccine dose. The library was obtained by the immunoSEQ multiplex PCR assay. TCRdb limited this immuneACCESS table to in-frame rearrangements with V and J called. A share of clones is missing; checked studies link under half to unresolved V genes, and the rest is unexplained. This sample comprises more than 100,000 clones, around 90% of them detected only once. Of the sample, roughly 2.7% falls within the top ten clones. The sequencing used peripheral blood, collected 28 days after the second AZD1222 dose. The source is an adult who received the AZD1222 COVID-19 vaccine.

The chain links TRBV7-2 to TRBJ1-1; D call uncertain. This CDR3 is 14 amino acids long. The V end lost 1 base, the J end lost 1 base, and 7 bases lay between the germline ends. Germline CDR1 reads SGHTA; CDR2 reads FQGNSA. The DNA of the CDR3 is TGTGCCAGCAGCTTAGGGGGTTGGAACACTGAAGCTTTCTTT. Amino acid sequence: CASSLGGWNTEAFF.

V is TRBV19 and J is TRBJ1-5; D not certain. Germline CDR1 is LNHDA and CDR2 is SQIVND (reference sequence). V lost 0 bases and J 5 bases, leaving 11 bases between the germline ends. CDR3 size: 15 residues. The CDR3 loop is CASSIDIQGHQPQHF. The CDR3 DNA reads TGTGCCAGTAGTATAGATATTCAAGGGCATCAGCCCCAGCATTTT.

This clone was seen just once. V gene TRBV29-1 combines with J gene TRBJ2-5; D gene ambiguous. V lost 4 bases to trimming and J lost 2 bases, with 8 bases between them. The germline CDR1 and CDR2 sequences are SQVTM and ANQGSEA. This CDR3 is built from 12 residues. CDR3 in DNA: TGCAGCGTTGCAGTATCTCAAGAGACCCAGTACTTC. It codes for CSVAVSQETQYF.

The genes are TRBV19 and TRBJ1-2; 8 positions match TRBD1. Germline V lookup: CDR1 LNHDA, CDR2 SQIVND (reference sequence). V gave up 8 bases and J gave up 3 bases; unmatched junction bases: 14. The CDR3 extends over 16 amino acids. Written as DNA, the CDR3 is TGTGCCAGTCGAAGGGTCGGGACAGGCCCTTACTATGGCTACACCTTC. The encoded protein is CASRRVGTGPYYGYTF.

The CDR3 here is CASSSVFEAFF. CDR3 bases: TGTGCCAGCAGTTCAGTGTTTGAAGCTTTCTTT. V is TRBV28 and J is TRBJ1-1; D ambiguous. Germline CDR1 MDHEN, CDR2 SYDVKM. The ends were cut back, 4 bases at V and 7 bases at J, with 7 bases in the middle. The CDR3 extends over 11 amino acids.

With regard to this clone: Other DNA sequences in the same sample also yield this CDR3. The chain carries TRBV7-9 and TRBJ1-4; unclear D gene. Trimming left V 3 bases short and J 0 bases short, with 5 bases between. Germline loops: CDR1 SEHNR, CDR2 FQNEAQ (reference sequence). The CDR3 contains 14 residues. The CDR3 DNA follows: TGTGCCAGCAGCTTCAGTTCAACTAATGAAAAACTGTTTTTT. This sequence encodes CASSFSSTNEKLFF.

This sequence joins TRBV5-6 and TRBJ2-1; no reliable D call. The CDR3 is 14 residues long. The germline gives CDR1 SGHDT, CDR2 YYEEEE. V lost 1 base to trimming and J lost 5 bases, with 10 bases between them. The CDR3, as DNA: TGTGCCAGCAGCTTGTTTACTCTCAACAATGAGCAGTTCTTC. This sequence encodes CASSLFTLNNEQFF.

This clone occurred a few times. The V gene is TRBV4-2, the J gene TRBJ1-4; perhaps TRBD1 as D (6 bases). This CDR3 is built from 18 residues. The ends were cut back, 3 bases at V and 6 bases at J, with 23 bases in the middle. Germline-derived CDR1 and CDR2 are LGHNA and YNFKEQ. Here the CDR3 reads CASSQVRGSDRIDEKLFF. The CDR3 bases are TGTGCCAGCAGCCAGGTCAGGGGTAGCGATAGGATTGATGAAAAACTGTTTTTT.

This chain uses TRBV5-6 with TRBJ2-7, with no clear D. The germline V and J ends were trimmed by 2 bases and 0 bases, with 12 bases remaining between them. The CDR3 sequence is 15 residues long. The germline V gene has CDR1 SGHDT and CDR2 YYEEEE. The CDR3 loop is CASSFFDMASYEQYF. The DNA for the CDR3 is TGTGCCAGCAGCTTCTTTGATATGGCCTCCTACGAGCAGTACTTC.

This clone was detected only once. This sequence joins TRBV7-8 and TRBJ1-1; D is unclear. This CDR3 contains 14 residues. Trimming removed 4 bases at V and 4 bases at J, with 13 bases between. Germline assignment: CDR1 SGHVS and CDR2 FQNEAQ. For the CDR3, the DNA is TGTGCCAGCAGCTCGTACAGTGGCGGCACTGAAGCTTTCTTT. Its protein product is CASSSYSGGTEAFF.

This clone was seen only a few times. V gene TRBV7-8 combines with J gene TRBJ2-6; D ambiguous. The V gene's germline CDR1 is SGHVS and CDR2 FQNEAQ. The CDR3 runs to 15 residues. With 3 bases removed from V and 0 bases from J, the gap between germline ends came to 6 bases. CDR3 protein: CASSFRDSGANVLTF. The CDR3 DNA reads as TGTGCCAGCAGCTTTAGAGACTCTGGGGCCAACGTCCTGACTTTC.

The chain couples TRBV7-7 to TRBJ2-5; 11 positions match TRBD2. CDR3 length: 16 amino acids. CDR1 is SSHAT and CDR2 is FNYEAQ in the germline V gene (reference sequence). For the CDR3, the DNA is TGTGCTTCCGGCGGTAGCGGGGGGGCGAATATCGAGACCCAGTACTTC. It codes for CASGGSGGANIETQYF.

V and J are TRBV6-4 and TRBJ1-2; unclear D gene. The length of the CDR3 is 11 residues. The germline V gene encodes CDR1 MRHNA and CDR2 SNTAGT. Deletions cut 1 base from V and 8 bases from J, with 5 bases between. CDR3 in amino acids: CASSDYQGYTF. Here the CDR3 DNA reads TGTGCCAGCAGTGACTACCAAGGCTACACCTTC.